This T cell receptor (beta chain) comes out of a study of CD8 T cells in ankylosing spondylitis. TCRdb passed the 5' RACE reads through MiXCR, listing each CDR3 protein once. The sample consists of 100,000 to 150,000 distinct CDR3 sequences, 7% to 10% of them appearing once. This clonotype has at least ten counts. The V end was cut by 6 bases, the J end by 5 bases, with 20 bases between. This CDR3 region has 15 residues. Germline loops: CDR1 DFQATT, CDR2 SNEGSKA (reference sequence). The clonotype originates from a male donor with ankylosing spondylitis or in good health (not recorded which). This rearrangement joins TRBV20-1 to TRBJ2-1; no clear D. The sample was blood, either unsorted or a sorted T cell fraction (not recorded which). DNA of the CDR3: TGCAGTGCCCTAAGGTATGATCAAGGAGACAATGAGCAGTTCTTC. Translated: CSALRYDQGDNEQFF.